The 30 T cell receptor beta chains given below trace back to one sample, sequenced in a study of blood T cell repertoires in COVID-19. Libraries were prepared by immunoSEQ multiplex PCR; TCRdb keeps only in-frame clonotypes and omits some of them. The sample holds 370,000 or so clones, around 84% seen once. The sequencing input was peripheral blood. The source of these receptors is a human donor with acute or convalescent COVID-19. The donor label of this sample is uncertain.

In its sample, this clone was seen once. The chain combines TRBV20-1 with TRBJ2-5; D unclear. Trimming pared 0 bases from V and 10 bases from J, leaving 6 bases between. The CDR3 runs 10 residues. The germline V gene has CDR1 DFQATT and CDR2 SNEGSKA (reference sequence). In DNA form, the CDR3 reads TGCAGTGCTAGAGAACGGGTCCAGTACTTC. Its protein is CSARERVQYF.

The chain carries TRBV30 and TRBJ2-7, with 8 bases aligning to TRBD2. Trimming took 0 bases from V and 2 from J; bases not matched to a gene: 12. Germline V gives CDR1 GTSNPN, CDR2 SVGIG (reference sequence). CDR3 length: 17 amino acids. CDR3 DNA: TGTGCCTGGAGTGTCGGGACTAGTTTTTCCCCAGCCTACGAGCAGTACTTC. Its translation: CAWSVGTSFSPAYEQYF.

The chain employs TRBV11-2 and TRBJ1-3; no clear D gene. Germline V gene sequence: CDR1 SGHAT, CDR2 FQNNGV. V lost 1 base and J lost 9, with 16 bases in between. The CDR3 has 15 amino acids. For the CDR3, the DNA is TGTGCCAGCAGCTTAGTCGCGAGGGCCCGGAGCACCATATATTTT. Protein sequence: CASSLVARARSTIYF. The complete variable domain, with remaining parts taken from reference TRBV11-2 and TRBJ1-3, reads EAGVAQSPRYKIIEKRQSVAFWCNPISGHATLYWYQQILGQGPKLLIQFQNNGVVDDSQLPKDRFSAERLKGVDSTLKIQPAKLEDSAVYLCASSLVARARSTIYFGEGSWLTVV.

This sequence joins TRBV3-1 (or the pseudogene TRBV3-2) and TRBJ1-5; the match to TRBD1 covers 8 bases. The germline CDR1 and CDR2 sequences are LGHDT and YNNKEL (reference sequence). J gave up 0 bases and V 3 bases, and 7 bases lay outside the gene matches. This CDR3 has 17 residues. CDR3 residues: CASSHGQGSYSNQPQHF. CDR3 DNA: TGTGCCAGCAGCCACGGACAGGGAAGCTATAGCAATCAGCCCCAGCATTTT.

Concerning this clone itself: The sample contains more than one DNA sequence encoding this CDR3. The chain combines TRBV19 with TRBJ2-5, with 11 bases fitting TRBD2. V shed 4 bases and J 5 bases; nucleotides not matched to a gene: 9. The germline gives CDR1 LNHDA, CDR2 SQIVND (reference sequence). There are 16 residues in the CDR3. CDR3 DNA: TGTGCCAGTAGTAGGGGAACTAGCGGGAGATCGGAGACCCAGTACTTC. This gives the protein CASSRGTSGRSETQYF.

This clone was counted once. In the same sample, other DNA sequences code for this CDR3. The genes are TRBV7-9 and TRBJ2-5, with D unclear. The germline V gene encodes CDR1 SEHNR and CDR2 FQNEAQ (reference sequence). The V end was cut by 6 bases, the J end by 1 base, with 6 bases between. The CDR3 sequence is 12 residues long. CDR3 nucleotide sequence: TGTGCCAGCAGTATACTCCAAGAGACCCAGTACTTC. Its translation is CASSILQETQYF.

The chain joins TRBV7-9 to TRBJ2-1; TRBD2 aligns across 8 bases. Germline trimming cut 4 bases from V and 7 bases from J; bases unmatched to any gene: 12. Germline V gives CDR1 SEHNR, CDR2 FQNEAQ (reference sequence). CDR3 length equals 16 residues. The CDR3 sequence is CASSSPGGSGVNEQFF. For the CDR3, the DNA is TGTGCCAGCAGCTCCCCCGGGGGTAGCGGGGTTAATGAGCAGTTCTTC. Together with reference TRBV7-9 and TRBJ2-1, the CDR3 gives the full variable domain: DTGVSQNPRHKITKRGQNVTFRCDPISEHNRLYWYRQTLGQGPEFLTYFQNEAQLEKSRLLSDRFSAERPKGSFSTLEIQRTEQGDSAMYLCASSSPGGSGVNEQFFGPGTRLTVL.

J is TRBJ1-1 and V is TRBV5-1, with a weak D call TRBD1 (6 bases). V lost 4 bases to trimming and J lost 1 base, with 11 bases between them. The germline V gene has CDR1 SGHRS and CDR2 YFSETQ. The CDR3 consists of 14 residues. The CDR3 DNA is TGCGCCAGCAGCAAATACAGGGAGAACACTGAAGCTTTCTTT. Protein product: CASSKYRENTEAFF. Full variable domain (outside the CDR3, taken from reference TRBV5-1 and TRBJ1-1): KAGVTQTPRYLIKTRGQQVTLSCSPISGHRSVSWYQQTPGQGLQFLFEYFSETQRNKGNFPGRFSGRQFSNSRSEMNVSTLELGDSALYLCASSKYRENTEAFFGQGTRLTVV.

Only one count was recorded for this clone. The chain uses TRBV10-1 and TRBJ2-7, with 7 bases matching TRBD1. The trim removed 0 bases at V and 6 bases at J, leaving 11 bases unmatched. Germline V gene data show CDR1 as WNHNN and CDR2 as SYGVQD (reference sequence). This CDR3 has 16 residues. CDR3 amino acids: CASSESTGSVGGEQYF. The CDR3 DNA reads TGCGCCAGCAGTGAGTCGACAGGGTCGGTTGGAGGCGAGCAGTACTTC.

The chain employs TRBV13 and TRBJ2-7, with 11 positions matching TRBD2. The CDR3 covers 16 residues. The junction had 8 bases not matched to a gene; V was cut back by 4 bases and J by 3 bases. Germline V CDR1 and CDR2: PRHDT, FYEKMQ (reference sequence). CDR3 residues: CASSSLAGGTFYEQYF. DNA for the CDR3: TGTGCCAGCAGCTCCCTAGCGGGAGGAACCTTCTACGAGCAGTACTTC.

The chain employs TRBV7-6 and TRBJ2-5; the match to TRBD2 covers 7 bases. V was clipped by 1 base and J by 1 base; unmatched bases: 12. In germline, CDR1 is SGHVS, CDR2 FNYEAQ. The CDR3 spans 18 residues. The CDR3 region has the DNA TGTGCCAGCAGCTTAGGGGGGGTTTTTAGCGGGTCCCAAGAGACCCAGTACTTC. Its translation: CASSLGGVFSGSQETQYF.

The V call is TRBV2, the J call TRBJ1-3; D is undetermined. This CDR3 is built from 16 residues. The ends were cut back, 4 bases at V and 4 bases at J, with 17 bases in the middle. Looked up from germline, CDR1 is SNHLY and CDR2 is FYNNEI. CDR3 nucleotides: TGTGCCAGCAGTGTAAGGTTTGGGCCGACCGGAAACACCATATATTTT. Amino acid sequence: CASSVRFGPTGNTIYF.

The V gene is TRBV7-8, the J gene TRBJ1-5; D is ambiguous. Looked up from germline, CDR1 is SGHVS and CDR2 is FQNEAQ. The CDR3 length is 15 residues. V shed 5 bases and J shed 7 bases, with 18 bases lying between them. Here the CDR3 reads CASSPRAAHPQPQHF. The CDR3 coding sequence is TGTGCCAGCAGCCCCCGAGCTGCCCATCCACAGCCCCAGCATTTT.

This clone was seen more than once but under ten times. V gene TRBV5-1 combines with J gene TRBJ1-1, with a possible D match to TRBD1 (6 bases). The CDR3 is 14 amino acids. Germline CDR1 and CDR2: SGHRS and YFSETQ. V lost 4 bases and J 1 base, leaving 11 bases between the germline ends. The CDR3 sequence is CASSTGQKNTEAFF. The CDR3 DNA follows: TGCGCCAGCAGCACCGGACAGAAGAACACTGAAGCTTTCTTT.

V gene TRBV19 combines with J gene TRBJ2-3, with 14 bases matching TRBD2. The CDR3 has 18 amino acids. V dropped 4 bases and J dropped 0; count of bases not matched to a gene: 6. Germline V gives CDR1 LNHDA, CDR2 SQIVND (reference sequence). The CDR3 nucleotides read TGTGCCAGTAGTAGTCCGGGACTAGCGGGAGTGAGCACAGATACGCAGTATTTT. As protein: CASSSPGLAGVSTDTQYF. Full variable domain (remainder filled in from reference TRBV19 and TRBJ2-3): DGGITQSPKYLFRKEGQNVTLSCEQNLNHDAMYWYRQDPGQGLRLIYYSQIVNDFQKGDIAEGYSVSREKKESFPLTVTSAQKNPTAFYLCASSSPGLAGVSTDTQYFGPGTRLTVL.

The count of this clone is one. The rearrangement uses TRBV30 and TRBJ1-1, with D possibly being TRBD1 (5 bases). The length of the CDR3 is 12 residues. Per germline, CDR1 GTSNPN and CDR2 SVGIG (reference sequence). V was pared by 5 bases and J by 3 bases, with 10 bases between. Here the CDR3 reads CAWVGVHTEAFF. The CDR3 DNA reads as TGTGCCTGGGTAGGGGTGCACACTGAAGCTTTCTTT.

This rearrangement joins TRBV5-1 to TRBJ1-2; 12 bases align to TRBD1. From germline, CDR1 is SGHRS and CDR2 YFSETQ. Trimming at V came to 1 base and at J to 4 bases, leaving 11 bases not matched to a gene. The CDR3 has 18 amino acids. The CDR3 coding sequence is TGCGCCAGCAGCTTGTGGGGGACAGGGGGCGTAGCCGCCTATGGCTACACCTTC. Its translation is CASSLWGTGGVAAYGYTF.

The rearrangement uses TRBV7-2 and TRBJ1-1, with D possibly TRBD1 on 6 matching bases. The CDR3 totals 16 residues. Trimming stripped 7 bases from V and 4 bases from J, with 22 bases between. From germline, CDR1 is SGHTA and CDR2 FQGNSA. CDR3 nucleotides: TGTGCCAGCAACAAGCAGGGGAGAGTTACGGGCACTGAAGCTTTCTTT. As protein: CASNKQGRVTGTEAFF.

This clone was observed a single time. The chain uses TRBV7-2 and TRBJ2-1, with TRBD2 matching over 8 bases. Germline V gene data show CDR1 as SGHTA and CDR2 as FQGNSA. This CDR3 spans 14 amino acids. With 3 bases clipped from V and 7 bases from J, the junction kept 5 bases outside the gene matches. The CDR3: CASSFTGGSNEQFF. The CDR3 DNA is TGTGCCAGCAGCTTTACGGGGGGGTCAAATGAGCAGTTCTTC.

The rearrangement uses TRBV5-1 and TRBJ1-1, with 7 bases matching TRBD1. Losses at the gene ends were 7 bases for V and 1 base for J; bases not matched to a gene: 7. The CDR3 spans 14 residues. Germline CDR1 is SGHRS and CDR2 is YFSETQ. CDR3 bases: TGCGCCAGCGGACGGGACAGCCGGAACACTGAAGCTTTCTTT. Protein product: CASGRDSRNTEAFF.

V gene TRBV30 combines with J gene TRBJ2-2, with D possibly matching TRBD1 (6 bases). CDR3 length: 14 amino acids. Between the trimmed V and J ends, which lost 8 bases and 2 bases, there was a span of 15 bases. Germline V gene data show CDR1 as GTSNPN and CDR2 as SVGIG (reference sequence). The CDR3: CAGKRTENTGELFF. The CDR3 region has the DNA TGTGCCGGAAAAAGGACAGAAAACACCGGGGAGCTGTTTTTT.

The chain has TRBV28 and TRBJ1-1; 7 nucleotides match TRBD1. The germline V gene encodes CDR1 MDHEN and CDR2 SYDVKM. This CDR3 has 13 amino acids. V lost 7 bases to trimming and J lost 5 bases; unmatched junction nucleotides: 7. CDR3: CASTQTGQTEAFF. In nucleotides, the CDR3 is TGTGCCAGCACCCAGACAGGGCAAACTGAAGCTTTCTTT.

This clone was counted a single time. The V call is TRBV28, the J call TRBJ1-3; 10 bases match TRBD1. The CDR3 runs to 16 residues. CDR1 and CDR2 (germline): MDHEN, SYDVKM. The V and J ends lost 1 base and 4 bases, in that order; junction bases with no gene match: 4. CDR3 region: CASSLYGTGVGNTIYF. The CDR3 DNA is TGTGCCAGCAGTTTATACGGGACAGGGGTCGGAAACACCATATATTTT.

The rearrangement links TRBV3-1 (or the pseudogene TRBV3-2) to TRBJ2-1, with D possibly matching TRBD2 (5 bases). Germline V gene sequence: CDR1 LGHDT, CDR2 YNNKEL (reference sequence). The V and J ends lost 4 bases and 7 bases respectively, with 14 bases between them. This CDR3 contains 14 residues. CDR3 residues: CASSPRTSSNEQFF. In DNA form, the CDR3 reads TGTGCCAGCAGCCCCCGGACTTCCTCAAATGAGCAGTTCTTC.

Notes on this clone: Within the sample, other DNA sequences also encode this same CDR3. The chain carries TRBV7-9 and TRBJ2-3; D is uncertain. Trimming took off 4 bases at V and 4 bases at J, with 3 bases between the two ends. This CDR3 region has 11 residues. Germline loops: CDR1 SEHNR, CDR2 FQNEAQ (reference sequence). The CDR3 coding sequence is TGTGCCAGCAGCTCGTCAGATACGCAGTATTTT. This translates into CASSSSDTQYF.

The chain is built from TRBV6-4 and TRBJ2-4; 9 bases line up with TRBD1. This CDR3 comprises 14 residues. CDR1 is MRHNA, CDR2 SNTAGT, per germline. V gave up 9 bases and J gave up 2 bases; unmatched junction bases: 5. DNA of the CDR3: TGTGCCAGGGGGACAGGGAGACCCAAAAACATTCAGTACTTC. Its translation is CARGTGRPKNIQYF.

The CDR3 DNA reads as TGCGCCAGCAGCCAAAGTTTCCCGGGTAGAAATTATGGCTACACCTTC. Protein sequence: CASSQSFPGRNYGYTF. The gene calls are TRBV5-1 and TRBJ1-2; D is unclear. CDR1 SGHRS and CDR2 YFSETQ come from the germline V gene. The CDR3 consists of 16 residues. Trimming took off 4 bases at V and 5 bases at J, with 21 bases between the two ends.

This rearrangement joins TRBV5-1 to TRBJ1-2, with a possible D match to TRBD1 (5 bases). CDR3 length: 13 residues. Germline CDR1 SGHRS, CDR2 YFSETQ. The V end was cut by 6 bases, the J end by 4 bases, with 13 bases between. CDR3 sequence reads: CASTLGDSYGYTF. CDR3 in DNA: TGCGCCAGCACCCTCGGAGACAGCTATGGCTACACCTTC.

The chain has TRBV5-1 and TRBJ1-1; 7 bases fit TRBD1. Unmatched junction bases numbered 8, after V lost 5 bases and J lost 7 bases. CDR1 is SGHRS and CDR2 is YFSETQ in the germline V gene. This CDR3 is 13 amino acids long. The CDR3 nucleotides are TGCGCCAGCAGTTTGTCGAGGACAGGTGAAGCTTTCTTT. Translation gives CASSLSRTGEAFF.

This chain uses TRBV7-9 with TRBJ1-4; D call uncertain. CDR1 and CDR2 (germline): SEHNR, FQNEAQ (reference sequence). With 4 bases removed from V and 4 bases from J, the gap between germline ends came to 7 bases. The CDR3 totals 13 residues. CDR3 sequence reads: CASSSQNNEKLFF. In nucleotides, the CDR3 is TGTGCCAGCAGCTCACAGAATAATGAAAAACTGTTTTTT.